This T cell receptor (beta chain) was captured in a study of T-cell reconstitution after alpha-beta-depleted transplantation in children. Whole-study results and caveats: Where alpha-beta T cells came from about two months after transplant was reportedly several hundred expanded graft clones. Most T-cell counts and diversity one year after the transplant came from T cells that were newly produced. Some patients showed high day-60 TCRbeta diversity, which derived from surviving recipient T cells and thymic progenitors.

This clonotype was recorded many times. Antigen: not known. For TCRbeta, the library was prepared with unique molecular identifiers. TCRdb redid the calling of the PCR reads with MiXCR, one entry per CDR3 protein. The table shows 600,000 to 800,000 distinct CDR3 sequences, with around 12% occurring only once. This clonotype originated in a girl aged 2 to 9 with congenital amegakaryocytic thrombocytopenia, due to receive a stem cell transplant. This material consisted of PBMCs, taken before TCRalphabeta/CD19-depleted stem cell transplant.

The CDR3 region is CASSLMGGSNQPQHF. The DNA for the CDR3 is TGCGCCAGCAGCTTGATGGGTGGAAGCAATCAGCCCCAGCATTTT. The rearrangement uses TRBV5-1 and TRBJ1-5; D is unresolved. Germline-derived CDR1 and CDR2 are SGHRS and YFSETQ. The CDR3 is made up of 15 amino acids. V was shortened by 1 base and J by 1 base, with 9 bases between the two germline ends.